This TCR beta chain was profiled in a study of T cells in Graves' hyperthyroidism and ophthalmopathy. Study-wide results and limits: Also found in blood were most expanded thyroid clonotypes above 0.001. A model of 13 V-J pairs discriminated ophthalmopathy from stable hyperthyroidism.

Researchers amplified the TCR beta CDR3 regions from RNA transcripts. The study used the HTBI primer set for a first-round RT-PCR of the TCR CDR3. TCRdb used MiXCR to reprocess the multiplex PCR reads, holding one entry per CDR3 protein. The data hold approximately 640,000 distinct CDR3 sequences, with roughly 15% observed a single time. This clonotype was observed at least ten times. The antigen is undetermined. The PBMCs had their origin in approximately 10 ml of fresh peripheral blood. This CDR3 contains 15 residues. The J segment lost 6 bases and the V segment lost 1 base, leaving 4 bases of the junction unmatched. CDR1 and CDR2 (germline): LGHNT, FRNRAP.

Sequenced input: blood. V and J are TRBV12-5 and TRBJ2-1, with TRBD2 matching 9 bases. The receptor was derived from a woman in her twenties or thirties with Graves' hyperthyroidism. CDR3 in amino acids: CASGLGLAEANEQFF. The CDR3 nucleotides read TGTGCTAGTGGTTTGGGACTAGCGGAGGCCAATGAGCAGTTCTTC.